This TCR beta chain was identified in a study of T cell responses to AZD1222 COVID-19 vaccine. Study findings and constraints: Receipt of two AZD1222 doses was followed by a rise in Spike-specific TCR breadth and depth. At baseline, seropositivity was found in only a handful of AZD1222 recipients. Regions 160-218 and 743-854 held dominance among vaccine-associated CD4 TCRs, which spanned spike.

The CDR3 length is 14 residues. V was trimmed by 3 bases and J by 6 bases, leaving 13 bases between them. Germline CDR1 and CDR2: SGHVS and FNYEAQ. Data came from immunoSEQ multiplex PCR; TCRdb stores just in-frame clones and leaves some out. Here the sample spans more than 95,000 clones, over 75% being singletons. Notes on this clone: Its antigen is undetermined.

This sequence joins TRBV7-6 and TRBJ2-3, with a weak D call TRBD1 (5 bases). The TCR sequence derives from an adult in good health. Sequences were derived from peripheral blood, sampled on day 0 of AZD1222 vaccination. The CDR3 reads CASSFREGSDTQYF. The CDR3 coding sequence is TGTGCCAGCAGCTTCAGGGAAGGATCGGATACGCAGTATTTT.